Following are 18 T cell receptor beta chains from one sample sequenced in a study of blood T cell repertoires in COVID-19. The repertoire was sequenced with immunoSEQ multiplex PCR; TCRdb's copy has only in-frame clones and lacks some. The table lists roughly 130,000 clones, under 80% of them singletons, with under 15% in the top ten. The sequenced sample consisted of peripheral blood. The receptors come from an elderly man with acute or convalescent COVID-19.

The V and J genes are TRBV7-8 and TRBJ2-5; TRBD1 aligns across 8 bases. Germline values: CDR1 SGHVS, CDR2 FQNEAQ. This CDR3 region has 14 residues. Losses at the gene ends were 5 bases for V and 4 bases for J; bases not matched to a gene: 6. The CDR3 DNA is TGTGCCAGCAGCACTGGACAGGGAAGAGAGACCCAGTACTTC. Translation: CASSTGQGRETQYF.

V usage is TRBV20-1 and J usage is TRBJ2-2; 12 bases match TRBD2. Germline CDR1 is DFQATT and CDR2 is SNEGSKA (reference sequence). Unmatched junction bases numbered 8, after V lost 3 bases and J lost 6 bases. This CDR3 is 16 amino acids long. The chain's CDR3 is CSASKPGLAGPGELFF. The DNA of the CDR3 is TGCAGTGCTAGTAAACCGGGACTAGCGGGCCCCGGGGAGCTGTTTTTT.

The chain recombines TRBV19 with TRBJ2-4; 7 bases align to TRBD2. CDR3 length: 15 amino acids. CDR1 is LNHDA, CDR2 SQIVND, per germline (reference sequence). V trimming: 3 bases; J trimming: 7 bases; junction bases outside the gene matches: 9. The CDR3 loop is CASSMVGGPGNIQYF. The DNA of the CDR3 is TGTGCCAGTAGTATGGTGGGAGGGCCGGGGAACATTCAGTACTTC.

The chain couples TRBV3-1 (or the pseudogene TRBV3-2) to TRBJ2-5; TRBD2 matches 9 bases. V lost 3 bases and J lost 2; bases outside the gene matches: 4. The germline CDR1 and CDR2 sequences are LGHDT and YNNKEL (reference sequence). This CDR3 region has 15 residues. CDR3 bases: TGTGCCAGCAGCCAGCCAGCGGGGGGACAAGAGACCCAGTACTTC. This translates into CASSQPAGGQETQYF.

Written as DNA, the CDR3 is TGTGCCAGCAGCCTCCGGGGGGGGTCTGGAGATACGCAGTATTTT. Translation: CASSLRGGSGDTQYF. The chain links TRBV13 to TRBJ2-3; 8 bases align to TRBD2. Germline V gene lookup returns CDR1 PRHDT and CDR2 FYEKMQ (reference sequence). CDR3 length equals 15 residues. V gave up 5 bases and J gave up 5 bases; unmatched junction bases: 9.

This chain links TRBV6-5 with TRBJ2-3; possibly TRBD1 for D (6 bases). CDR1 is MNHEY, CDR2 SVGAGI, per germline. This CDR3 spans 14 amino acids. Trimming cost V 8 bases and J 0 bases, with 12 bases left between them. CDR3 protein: CASVRDTSTDTQYF. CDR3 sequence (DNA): TGTGCCAGCGTACGGGACACCAGCACAGATACGCAGTATTTT.

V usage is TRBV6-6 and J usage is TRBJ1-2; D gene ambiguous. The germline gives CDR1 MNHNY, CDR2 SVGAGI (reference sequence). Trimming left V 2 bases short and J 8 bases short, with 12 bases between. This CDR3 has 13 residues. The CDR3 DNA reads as TGTGCCAGCAGTTACCCAGAGGCTACGGGCTACACCTTC. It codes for CASSYPEATGYTF.

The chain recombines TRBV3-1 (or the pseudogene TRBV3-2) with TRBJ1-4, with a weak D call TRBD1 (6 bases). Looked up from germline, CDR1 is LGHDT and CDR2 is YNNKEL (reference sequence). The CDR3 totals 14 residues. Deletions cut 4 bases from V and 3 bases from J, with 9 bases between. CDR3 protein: CASSRGQPNEKLFF. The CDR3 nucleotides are TGTGCCAGCAGCCGAGGACAGCCTAATGAAAAACTGTTTTTT.

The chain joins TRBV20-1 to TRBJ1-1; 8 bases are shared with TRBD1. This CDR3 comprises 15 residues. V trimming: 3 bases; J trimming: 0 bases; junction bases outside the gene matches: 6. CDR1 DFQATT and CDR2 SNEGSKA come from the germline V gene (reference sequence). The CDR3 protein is CSASKGQEMNTEAFF. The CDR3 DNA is TGCAGTGCTAGTAAGGGACAGGAGATGAACACTGAAGCTTTCTTT.

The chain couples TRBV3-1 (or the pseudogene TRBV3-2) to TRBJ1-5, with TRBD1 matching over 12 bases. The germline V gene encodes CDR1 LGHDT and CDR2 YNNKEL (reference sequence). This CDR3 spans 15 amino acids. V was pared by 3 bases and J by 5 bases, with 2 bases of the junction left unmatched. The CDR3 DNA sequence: TGTGCCAGCAGCCAGGGACAGGGGGCTGATCAGCCCCAGCATTTT. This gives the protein CASSQGQGADQPQHF.

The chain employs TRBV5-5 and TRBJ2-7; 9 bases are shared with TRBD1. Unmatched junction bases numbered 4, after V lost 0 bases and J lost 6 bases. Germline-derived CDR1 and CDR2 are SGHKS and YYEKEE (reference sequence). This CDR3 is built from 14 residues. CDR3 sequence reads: CASSLAGQGIEQYF. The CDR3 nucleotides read TGTGCCAGCAGCTTGGCAGGACAGGGGATCGAGCAGTACTTC.

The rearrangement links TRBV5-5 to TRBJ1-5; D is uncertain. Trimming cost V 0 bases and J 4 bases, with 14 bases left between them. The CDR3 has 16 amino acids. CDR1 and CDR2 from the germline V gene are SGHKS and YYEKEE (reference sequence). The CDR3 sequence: CASSLGSRAGNQPQHF. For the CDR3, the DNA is TGTGCCAGCAGCTTGGGATCGAGGGCCGGGAATCAGCCCCAGCATTTT.

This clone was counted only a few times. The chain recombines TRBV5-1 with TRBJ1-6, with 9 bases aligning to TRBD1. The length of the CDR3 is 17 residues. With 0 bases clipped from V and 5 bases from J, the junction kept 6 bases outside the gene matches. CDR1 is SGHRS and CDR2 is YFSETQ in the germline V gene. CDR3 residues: CASSLAGTGYDNSPLHF. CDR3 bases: TGCGCCAGCAGCTTGGCCGGGACAGGGTACGATAATTCACCCCTCCACTTT.

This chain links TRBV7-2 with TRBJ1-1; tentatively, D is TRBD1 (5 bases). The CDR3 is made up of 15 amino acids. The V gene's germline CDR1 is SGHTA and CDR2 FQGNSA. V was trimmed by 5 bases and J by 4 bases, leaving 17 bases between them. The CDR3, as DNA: TGTGCCAGCAGCACCCGACAGTTTATGGGCACTGAAGCTTTCTTT. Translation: CASSTRQFMGTEAFF. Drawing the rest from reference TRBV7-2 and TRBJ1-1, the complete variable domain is GAGVSQSPSNKVTEKGKDVELRCDPISGHTALYWYRQSLGQGLEFLIYFQGNSAPDKSGLPSDRFSAERTGGSVSTLTIQRTQQEDSAVYLCASSTRQFMGTEAFFGQGTRLTVV.

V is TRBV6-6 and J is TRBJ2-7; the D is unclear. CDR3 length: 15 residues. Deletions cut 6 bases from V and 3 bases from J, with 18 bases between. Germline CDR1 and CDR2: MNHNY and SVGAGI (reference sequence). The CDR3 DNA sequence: TGTGCCAGCAGCCCCGACATGATTGAAGGCTACGAGCAGTACTTC. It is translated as CASSPDMIEGYEQYF.

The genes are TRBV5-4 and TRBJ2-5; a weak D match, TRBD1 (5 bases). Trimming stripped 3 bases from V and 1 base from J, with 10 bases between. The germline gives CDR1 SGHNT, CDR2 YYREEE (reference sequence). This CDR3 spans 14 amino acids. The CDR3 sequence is CASSSLGAQETQYF. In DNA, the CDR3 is TGTGCCAGCAGCTCCCTAGGGGCCCAAGAGACCCAGTACTTC.

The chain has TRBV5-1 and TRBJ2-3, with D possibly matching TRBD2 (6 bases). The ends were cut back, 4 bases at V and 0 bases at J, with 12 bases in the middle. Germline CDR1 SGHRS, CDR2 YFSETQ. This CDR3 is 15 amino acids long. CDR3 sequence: CASSKGTLSTDTQYF. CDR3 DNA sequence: TGCGCCAGCAGCAAGGGGACTTTAAGCACAGATACGCAGTATTTT.

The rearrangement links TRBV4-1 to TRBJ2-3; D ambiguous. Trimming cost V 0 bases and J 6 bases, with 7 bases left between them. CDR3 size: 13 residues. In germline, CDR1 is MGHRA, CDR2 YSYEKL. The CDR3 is CASSQEASDTQYF. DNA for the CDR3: TGCGCCAGCAGCCAAGAGGCATCCGATACGCAGTATTTT.